This T cell receptor (beta chain) appears in the sequencing data of a study of naive and memory T cell subsets. Both TRBC1 and TRBC2 were covered by a beta constant-region primer of two equimolar oligonucleotides. The ligated cDNA underwent four PCR rounds using SP2 and nested alpha and beta constant-region primers. TCRdb reanalysed the UMI-ligation and nested PCR reads using MiXCR and keeps one entry per CDR3 protein. The data contain under 150,000 distinct CDR3 sequences, about a fifth of them seen just once; the ten biggest clones take up roughly 0.63%. Overall study results and limits: Especially in CD8 cells, naive repertoires contained a few larger clonotypes, possibly CD45RA-re-expressing memory cells. Clonotypes are single alpha or beta chains, not paired receptors. Naive and memory subsets had different power law exponents for TCR abundance.

CDR3 length: 11 amino acids. V shed 7 bases and J shed 3 bases, with 7 bases lying between them. Germline V gene sequence: CDR1 MDHEN, CDR2 SYDVKM. About this clonotype itself: Its cognate antigen is unknown.

The sequence derives from a human donor in good health. This chain joins TRBV28 and TRBJ2-7; no reliable D call. The specimen was naive CD8+ T cells from blood. The CDR3 is CASIGDYEQYF. The CDR3, as DNA: TGTGCCAGCATCGGAGACTACGAGCAGTACTTC.